This T cell receptor (beta chain) was found in a study of blood T cell repertoires in COVID-19. Original data processing: Scientists estimated how many nucleated cells there were by amplifying reference gene primers. The table came from immunoSEQ multiplex PCR; TCRdb's copy has only in-frame clones and leaves some out. The DNA was the basis for D and trimming; V, J and clone size are from that table. The top ten hold 4.8% of the sample, which has 150,000 to 200,000 clones, about nine tenths seen once. Patients at the Seattle site were enrolled during active infection and followed longitudinally. Deletions cut 0 bases from V and 4 bases from J, with 16 bases between. Per the germline V gene, CDR1 is SGHDN and CDR2 is FVKESK. There are 17 residues in the CDR3.

The chain couples TRBV14 to TRBJ2-1; D remains unclear. This TCR derives from a man aged 25 to 40 with COVID-19, enrolled during active disease. Sample: peripheral blood. The chain's CDR3 is CASSQESLEPRYNEQFF. The CDR3 region has the DNA TGTGCCAGCAGCCAAGAAAGTTTGGAGCCACGATACAATGAGCAGTTCTTC.